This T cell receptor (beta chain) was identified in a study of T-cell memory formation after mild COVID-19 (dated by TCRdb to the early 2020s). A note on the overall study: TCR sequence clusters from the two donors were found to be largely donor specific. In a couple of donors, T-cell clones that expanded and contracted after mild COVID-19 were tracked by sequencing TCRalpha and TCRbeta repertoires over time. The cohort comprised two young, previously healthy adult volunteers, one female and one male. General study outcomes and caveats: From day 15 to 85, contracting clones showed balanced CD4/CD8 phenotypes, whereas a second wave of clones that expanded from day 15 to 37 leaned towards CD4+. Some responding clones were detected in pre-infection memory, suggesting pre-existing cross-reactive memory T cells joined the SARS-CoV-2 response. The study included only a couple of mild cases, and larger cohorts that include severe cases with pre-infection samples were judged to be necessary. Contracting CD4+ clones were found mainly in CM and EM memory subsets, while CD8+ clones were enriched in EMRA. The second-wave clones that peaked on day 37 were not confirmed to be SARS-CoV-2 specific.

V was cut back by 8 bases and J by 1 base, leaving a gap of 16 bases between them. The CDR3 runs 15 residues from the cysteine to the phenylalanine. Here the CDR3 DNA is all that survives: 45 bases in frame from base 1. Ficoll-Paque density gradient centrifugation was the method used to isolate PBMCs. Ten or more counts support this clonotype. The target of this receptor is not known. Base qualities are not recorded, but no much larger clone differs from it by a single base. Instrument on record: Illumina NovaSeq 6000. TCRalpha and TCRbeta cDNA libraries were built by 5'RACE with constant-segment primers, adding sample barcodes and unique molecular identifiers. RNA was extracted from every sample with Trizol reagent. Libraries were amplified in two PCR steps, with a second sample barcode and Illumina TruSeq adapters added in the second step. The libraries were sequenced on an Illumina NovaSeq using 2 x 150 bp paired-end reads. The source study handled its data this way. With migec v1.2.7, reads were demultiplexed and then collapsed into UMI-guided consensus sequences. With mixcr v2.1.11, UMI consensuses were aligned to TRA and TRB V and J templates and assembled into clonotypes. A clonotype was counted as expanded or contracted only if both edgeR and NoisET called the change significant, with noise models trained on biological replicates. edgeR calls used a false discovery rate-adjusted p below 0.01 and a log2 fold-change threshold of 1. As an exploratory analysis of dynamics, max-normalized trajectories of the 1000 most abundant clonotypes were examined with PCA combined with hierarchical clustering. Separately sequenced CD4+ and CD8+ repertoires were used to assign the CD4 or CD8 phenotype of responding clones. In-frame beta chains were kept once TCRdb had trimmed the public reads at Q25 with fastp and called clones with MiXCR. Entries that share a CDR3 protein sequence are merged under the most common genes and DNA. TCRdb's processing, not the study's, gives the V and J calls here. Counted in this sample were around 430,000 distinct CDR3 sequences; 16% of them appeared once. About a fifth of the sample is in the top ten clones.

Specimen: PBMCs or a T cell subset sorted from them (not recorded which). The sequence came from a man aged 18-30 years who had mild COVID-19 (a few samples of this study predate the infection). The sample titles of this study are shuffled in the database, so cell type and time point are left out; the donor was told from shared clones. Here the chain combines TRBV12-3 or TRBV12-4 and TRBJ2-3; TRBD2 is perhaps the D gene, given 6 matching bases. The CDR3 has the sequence CASGRPGGGTDTQYF. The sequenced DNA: TGTGCCAGCGGGAGACCAGGCGGGGGCACAGATACGCAGTATTTT.